The 10 T cell receptor beta chains in this list originate from one sample, sequenced in a study of OX40 agonist ivuxolimab in advanced cancers. Using immunoSEQ multiplex PCR, the repertoire was profiled, and TCRdb retains in-frame clones only, with some absent. The table shows 53,000 or so clones, with almost 85% occurring only once. This specimen was CD4+ or CD8+ T cells sorted from blood, taken in a trial of the OX40 agonist ivuxolimab. The receptors here all came from an adult with an advanced solid tumor such as melanoma, head and neck, liver or kidney cancer.

A single count supports this clone. This chain connects TRBV28 to TRBJ2-1; unclear D gene. The CDR3 is made up of 12 amino acids. Looked up from germline, CDR1 is MDHEN and CDR2 is SYDVKM. V was pared by 3 bases and J by 8 bases, with 8 bases between. CDR3 region: CASSLKRYEQFF. CDR3 DNA sequence: TGTGCCAGCAGTTTGAAAAGGTATGAGCAGTTCTTC.

This chain uses TRBV11-3 with TRBJ1-1; D not certain. The ends were cut back, 5 bases at V and 11 bases at J, with 18 bases in the middle. Germline CDR1 is SGHNT and CDR2 is YENEEA. This CDR3 has 13 residues. CDR3 nucleotides: TGTGCCAGCAGCGTCGGACCCCAGAGGGATGCTTTCTTT. It yields the protein CASSVGPQRDAFF. Full variable domain (remainder filled in from reference TRBV11-3 and TRBJ1-1): EAGVVQSPRYKIIEKKQPVAFWCNPISGHNTLYWYLQNLGQGPELLIRYENEEAVDDSQLPKDRFSAERLKGVDSTLKIQPAELGDSAVYLCASSVGPQRDAFFGQGTRLTVV.

The chain couples TRBV10-1 to TRBJ2-3; weak D call: TRBD2 (6 bases). The CDR3 totals 14 residues. With 6 bases removed from V and 6 bases from J, the gap between germline ends came to 16 bases. Germline V gene sequence: CDR1 WNHNN, CDR2 SYGVQD (reference sequence). Here the CDR3 reads CASRSGLGGDTQYF. CDR3 bases: TGCGCCAGCAGATCCGGACTGGGAGGCGATACGCAGTATTTT.

The chain combines TRBV6-6 with TRBJ2-3, with 12 positions matching TRBD2. The CDR3 spans 14 residues. The V and J ends lost 6 bases and 5 bases, in that order; junction bases with no gene match: 3. Germline V gene data show CDR1 as MNHNY and CDR2 as SVGAGI (reference sequence). The CDR3 coding sequence is TGTGCCAGCAGCCTGGGACTAGCGGGAGATACGCAGTATTTT. Translating it yields CASSLGLAGDTQYF.

The gene calls are TRBV7-9 and TRBJ2-7; D is undetermined. Germline V lookup: CDR1 SEHNR, CDR2 FQNEAQ (reference sequence). V gave up 1 base and J gave up 2 bases, with 9 bases separating them. CDR3 length: 14 amino acids. CDR3 in amino acids: CASSLGTATYEQYF. CDR3 DNA sequence: TGTGCCAGCAGCTTAGGCACCGCAACCTACGAGCAGTACTTC.

The chain employs TRBV19 and TRBJ2-2; 7 nucleotides match TRBD2. J was trimmed by 6 bases and V by 10 bases; bases with no gene match: 5. The CDR3 totals 12 residues. Germline CDR1 reads LNHDA; CDR2 reads SQIVND (reference sequence). The CDR3 sequence: CATRAGAGELFF. For the CDR3, the DNA is TGTGCCACTCGTGCGGGAGCCGGGGAGCTGTTTTTT.

The rearrangement joins TRBV19 to TRBJ2-2; a weak D match, TRBD1 (5 bases). V lost 3 bases and J lost 7, with 12 bases in between. Germline V gives CDR1 LNHDA, CDR2 SQIVND (reference sequence). This CDR3 is built from 14 residues. This CDR3 is CASSMPQGIGELFF. Here the CDR3 DNA reads TGTGCCAGTAGTATGCCTCAGGGTATCGGGGAGCTGTTTTTT.

This clone was seen only a few times. V usage is TRBV7-9 and J usage is TRBJ2-7; 12 nucleotides agree with TRBD2. The CDR3 runs to 15 residues. Germline CDR1 SEHNR, CDR2 FQNEAQ (reference sequence). V dropped 4 bases and J dropped 4; count of bases not matched to a gene: 5. The CDR3 here is CASSSGTSGLYEQYF. The DNA for the CDR3 is TGTGCCAGCAGCTCCGGGACTAGCGGGTTGTACGAGCAGTACTTC.

This sequence joins TRBV11-1 and TRBJ1-6; the match to TRBD1 covers 7 bases. The V gene end was trimmed by 2 bases and the J gene end by 6 bases; junction bases not matched to a gene: 4. This CDR3 comprises 15 residues. CDR1 is SGHAT, CDR2 FQDESV, per germline (reference sequence). The CDR3 is CASSLSTGANSPLHF. The CDR3 region has the DNA TGTGCCAGCAGCTTATCTACAGGGGCTAATTCACCCCTCCACTTT.

In this sample, this clone turned up once. This sequence joins TRBV5-1 and TRBJ2-1; D unclear. V was pared by 2 bases and J by 6 bases, with 18 bases between. This CDR3 is built from 16 residues. CDR1 is SGHRS and CDR2 is YFSETQ in the germline V gene. DNA of the CDR3: TGCGCCAGCAGCTTAGCTTCTGAGTCAGGAGCCAATGAGCAGTTCTTC. Encoded protein: CASSLASESGANEQFF.